One and the same sample provided the 15 T cell receptor beta chains below, sequenced in a study of beta chain features in type 1 diabetes. Reverse transcription of all isolated RNA meant that expressed TCRB transcripts were sequenced. Sequencing was performed with immunoSEQ multiplex PCR; in TCRdb, only in-frame clones are kept and a portion is missing. The sample includes roughly 370,000 clones, 11% to 15% of them seen just once. Sequenced: naive CD4+ T cells from blood. The source is a man aged 30 to 45 in good health.

This clone occurred a few times. V usage is TRBV19 and J usage is TRBJ2-2; D call uncertain. V gave up 5 bases and J gave up 0 bases, with 7 bases separating them. CDR3 length: 14 amino acids. Germline CDR1 is LNHDA and CDR2 is SQIVND (reference sequence). Here the CDR3 DNA reads TGTGCCAGTAGTGACTTCGCGAACACCGGGGAGCTGTTTTTT. Its translation is CASSDFANTGELFF.

The rearrangement joins TRBV2 to TRBJ2-1; D remains ambiguous. The germline V gene has CDR1 SNHLY and CDR2 FYNNEI. The CDR3 is 13 residues long. Between the trimmed V and J ends, which lost 6 bases and 6 bases, there was a span of 12 bases. In DNA form, the CDR3 reads TGTGCCAGCAGGTTAGAACATTTCAATGAGCAGTTCTTC. It yields the protein CASRLEHFNEQFF. The full variable domain, rest sourced from reference TRBV2 and TRBJ2-1, is EPEVTQTPSHQVTQMGQEVILRCVPISNHLYFYWYRQILGQKVEFLVSFYNNEISEKSEIFDDQFSVERPDGSNFTLKIRSTKLEDSAMYFCASRLEHFNEQFFGPGTRLTVL.

V usage is TRBV29-1 and J usage is TRBJ2-3; 9 bases line up with TRBD1. Trimming cost V 2 bases and J 1 base; bases outside gene matches: 4. The germline V gene has CDR1 SQVTM and CDR2 ANQGSEA. CDR3 length: 15 amino acids. CDR3 residues: CSVEYRDRGTDTQYF. CDR3 nucleotide sequence: TGCAGCGTTGAATACCGGGACAGGGGCACAGATACGCAGTATTTT.

This clone was seen only a few times. The rearrangement uses TRBV2 and TRBJ2-7; D unresolved. The CDR3 sequence is 10 residues long. The germline V and J ends were trimmed by 8 bases and 4 bases, with 6 bases remaining between them. The germline V gene has CDR1 SNHLY and CDR2 FYNNEI. The CDR3 region is CASGVYEQYV. The CDR3 DNA sequence: TGTGCCAGCGGGGTATACGAGCAGTACGTC.

The chain links TRBV29-1 to TRBJ2-3, with 7 nucleotides matching TRBD2. The CDR3 is 15 amino acids. In germline, CDR1 is SQVTM, CDR2 ANQGSEA. J was trimmed by 2 bases and V by 5 bases; bases with no gene match: 10. The CDR3 coding sequence is TGCAGCGTTCTTGAGGGGCTAGCGGACACAGATACGCAGTATTTT. Its translation is CSVLEGLADTDTQYF.

This rearrangement joins TRBV7-9 to TRBJ1-5; unclear D gene. V lost 4 bases and J lost 1, with 11 bases in between. This CDR3 is built from 15 residues. Germline V gene sequence: CDR1 SEHNR, CDR2 FQNEAQ (reference sequence). The CDR3 DNA reads as TGTGCCAGCAGCTCCTCTTCGGGGAGCAATCAGCCCCAGCATTTT. It is translated as CASSSSSGSNQPQHF.

The rearrangement uses TRBV18 and TRBJ1-2; D perhaps matches TRBD1 (5 bases). The CDR3 loop spans 16 amino acids. Trimming stripped 2 bases from V and 8 bases from J, with 21 bases between. Germline V CDR1 and CDR2: KGHSH, LQKENI. The CDR3 DNA reads TGTGCCAGCTCACCAGTCCCCTTGACAGCGGGTGGAGGCTACACCTTC. Translation gives CASSPVPLTAGGGYTF.

The chain's CDR3 is CAWRKGPGNNGYTF. The DNA of the CDR3 is TGTGCCTGGAGGAAGGGACCGGGAAATAATGGCTACACCTTC. The chain recombines TRBV30 with TRBJ1-2; tentative D call: TRBD1 (5 bases). V gave up 3 bases and J gave up 6 bases, with 17 bases separating them. The CDR3 runs to 14 residues. Germline lookup yields CDR1 GTSNPN and CDR2 SVGIG (reference sequence).

The chain recombines TRBV30 with TRBJ1-1; D might be TRBD1 (6 bases). Germline assignment: CDR1 GTSNPN and CDR2 SVGIG (reference sequence). The V and J ends lost 4 bases and 6 bases respectively, with 18 bases between them. The CDR3 extends over 14 amino acids. The CDR3 DNA reads TGTGCCTGGATTTTCGGGACATACGCCTCTGAAGCTTTCTTT. Its translation: CAWIFGTYASEAFF.

This clone showed up just a few times. This chain connects TRBV19 to TRBJ1-1; 7 nucleotides match TRBD1. Germline loops: CDR1 LNHDA, CDR2 SQIVND (reference sequence). This CDR3 contains 15 residues. Trimming at V came to 4 bases and at J to 0 bases, leaving 5 bases not matched to a gene. The CDR3 sequence: CASSNQGVMNTEAFF. The CDR3 DNA sequence: TGTGCCAGTAGTAATCAGGGGGTTATGAACACTGAAGCTTTCTTT.

This clone was detected only a few times. The chain joins TRBV4-3 to TRBJ2-2; 9 positions match TRBD1. CDR1 and CDR2 (germline): LGHNA, YSLEER. CDR3 length: 16 residues. Losses at the gene ends were 0 bases for V and 3 bases for J; bases not matched to a gene: 2. This CDR3 is CASSQETGGYTGELFF. The CDR3 bases are TGCGCCAGCAGCCAAGAGACAGGGGGGTACACCGGGGAGCTGTTTTTT.

Only a few counts were recorded for this clone. The chain combines TRBV5-4 with TRBJ2-1; possibly TRBD1 or TRBD2 for D (5 bases each). V was shortened by 6 bases and J by 5 bases, with 18 bases between the two germline ends. The germline V gene has CDR1 SGHNT and CDR2 YYREEE (reference sequence). The CDR3 is 15 amino acids. The CDR3 coding sequence is TGTGCCAGCACAAAGGTGGGACCTTTTGACAATGAGCAGTTCTTC. This encodes CASTKVGPFDNEQFF.

This clone was seen a handful of times. The CDR3 coding sequence is TGTGCCAGCAGCTTATACAGCGCGTTATACTCCTACGAGCAGTACGTC. Amino acids: CASSLYSALYSYEQYV. The chain carries TRBV7-2 and TRBJ2-7; D not resolved. The CDR3 length is 16 residues. V was clipped by 2 bases and J by 0 bases, with 14 bases between them. The germline gives CDR1 SGHTA, CDR2 FQGNSA.

The genes are TRBV7-9 and TRBJ1-2; 8 nucleotides align to TRBD1. Germline loops: CDR1 SEHNR, CDR2 FQNEAQ (reference sequence). The ends lost 6 bases at V and 4 bases at J; junction bases unmatched: 10. CDR3 length equals 15 residues. The CDR3 sequence: CASSPRGRGIYGYTF. The CDR3 DNA sequence: TGTGCCAGCAGTCCCAGGGGGCGCGGTATCTATGGCTACACCTTC.

V gene TRBV7-9 combines with J gene TRBJ1-4, with a weak D call TRBD1 (5 bases). The CDR3 has 16 residues. The germline V gene encodes CDR1 SEHNR and CDR2 FQNEAQ (reference sequence). Trimming removed 8 bases at V and 0 bases at J, with 16 bases between. The CDR3 protein is CASSSGVTTTNEKLFF. The CDR3 bases are TGTGCCAGCTCCTCGGGGGTAACTACAACTAATGAAAAACTGTTTTTT.